Following are 24 T cell receptor beta chains from one sample sequenced in a study of shared clonotypes between healthy human individuals. Some clones are missing from TCRdb's copy, which holds only in-frame ones; the method was immunoSEQ multiplex PCR. The sample lists about 2.2 million clones, 85% to 95% occurring once. Selected positively for CCR7 and CD45RO-negative, naive CD8 cells excluded terminally differentiated effector memory CD45RA+ cells. Sequencing was done on a sample of naive CD8+ T cells from PBMCs. These receptor sequences come from a man aged 18 to 30 in good health. Some clones in this sample may be carry-over from other donors' samples.

The genes are TRBV21-1 and TRBJ2-7; TRBD2 is taken as the D call from the table, unchecked against the DNA. TRBV21-1 corresponds to a pseudogene. The CDR3 covers 12 residues. The CDR3, as DNA: TGTGCCAGCAGCAAAGACGGGGAGGGGCAGTACTTC. Amino acids: CASSKDGEGQYF.

V usage is TRBV29-1 and J usage is TRBJ1-2; D unclear. The CDR3 totals 11 residues. In germline, CDR1 is SQVTM, CDR2 ANQGSEA. The V end was cut by 1 base, the J end by 7 bases, with 7 bases between. DNA for the CDR3: TGCAGCGTTGAAGGGGCCGGTGGCTACACCTTC. This encodes CSVEGAGGYTF.

This clone was detected only once. The rearrangement uses TRBV28 and TRBJ1-1; D ambiguous. There are 13 residues in the CDR3. Germline V gives CDR1 MDHEN, CDR2 SYDVKM. Trimming took off 4 bases at V and 1 base at J, with 7 bases between the two ends. CDR3: CASSYAGNTEAFF. The CDR3 coding sequence is TGTGCCAGCAGTTATGCGGGGAACACTGAAGCTTTCTTT.

The chain employs TRBV5-1 and TRBJ2-6, with 10 bases identical to TRBD1. Germline-derived CDR1 and CDR2 are SGHRS and YFSETQ. CDR3 length: 16 amino acids. The V segment lost 7 bases and the J segment 0 bases; nucleotides outside the gene matches: 4. CDR3 in amino acids: CASRGQGVSGANVLTF. Written as DNA, the CDR3 is TGCGCCAGCCGAGGACAGGGGGTCTCTGGGGCCAACGTCCTGACTTTC.

The chain links TRBV7-9 to TRBJ2-1, with 8 bases aligning to TRBD2. V lost 5 bases and J lost 6; bases outside the gene matches: 9. Per germline, CDR1 SEHNR and CDR2 FQNEAQ (reference sequence). This CDR3 has 15 residues. The CDR3 region has the DNA TGTGCCAGCAGCGTCCTAGCGGGCCCCGGCAATGAGCAGTTCTTC. Its translation is CASSVLAGPGNEQFF.

The chain uses TRBV11-2 and TRBJ2-5; TRBD2 matches at 8 bases. V lost 3 bases to trimming and J lost 2 bases; unmatched junction nucleotides: 5. Germline V gives CDR1 SGHAT, CDR2 FQNNGV. The CDR3 is 15 residues long. The DNA of the CDR3 is TGTGCCAGCAGCTTTCCTTCTAGCGGGCAAGAGACCCAGTACTTC. As protein: CASSFPSSGQETQYF.

This chain uses TRBV5-1 with TRBJ2-1; D gene uncertain. Germline loops: CDR1 SGHRS, CDR2 YFSETQ. The CDR3 is 13 amino acids. V lost 4 bases, J lost 2 bases, and 7 bases lay in between. The CDR3 is CASSPEPYNEQFF. CDR3 sequence (DNA): TGCGCCAGCAGCCCAGAACCCTACAATGAGCAGTTCTTC.

With regard to this clone: Within the sample, other DNA sequences also encode this same CDR3. The DNA of the CDR3 is TGTGCCAGCAGTTTCTCCGGGGCAGGGTATGGCTACACCTTC. It encodes CASSFSGAGYGYTF. The chain has TRBV27 and TRBJ1-2; D is perhaps TRBD1 (5 bases). Germline lookup yields CDR1 MNHEY and CDR2 SMNVEV (reference sequence). Trimming stripped 3 bases from V and 5 bases from J, with 13 bases between. The CDR3 contains 14 residues.

V is TRBV27 and J is TRBJ2-5, with 7 bases aligning to TRBD1. This CDR3 contains 14 residues. Per the germline V gene, CDR1 is MNHEY and CDR2 is SMNVEV (reference sequence). J was trimmed by 5 bases and V by 6 bases; bases with no gene match: 9. DNA of the CDR3: TGTGCCAGCAGAGTAATAGGGGGCGGGGAGACCCAGTACTTC. This translates into CASRVIGGGETQYF.

This rearrangement joins TRBV10-1 to TRBJ2-1; D is ambiguous. The CDR3 is made up of 14 amino acids. Germline values: CDR1 WNHNN, CDR2 SYGVQD (reference sequence). V lost 6 bases and J lost 4, with 13 bases in between. In DNA form, the CDR3 reads TGCGCCAGCAGGGGATTCCTCCTTTACAATGAGCAGTTCTTC. Amino acid sequence: CASRGFLLYNEQFF.

The V and J genes are TRBV29-1 and TRBJ2-1; 8 nucleotides align to TRBD2. Trimming removed 0 bases from V and 16 bases from J; junction bases left unmatched: 8. This CDR3 is 12 amino acids long. Germline CDR1 and CDR2: SQVTM and ANQGSEA. The CDR3: CSVEDLRAGAFF. For the CDR3, the DNA is TGCAGCGTTGAAGATCTTCGAGCGGGAGCTTTCTTC.

The chain employs TRBV12-5 and TRBJ2-1; 11 nucleotides align to TRBD2. The ends lost 7 bases at V and 8 bases at J; junction bases unmatched: 13. CDR3 size: 16 residues. The germline CDR1 and CDR2 sequences are LGHNT and FRNRAP. The CDR3 nucleotides read TGTGCTAGTGCCCGGACTAGCGGGTCTTGGGGGGATGAGCAGTTCTTC. Amino acid sequence: CASARTSGSWGDEQFF.

The rearrangement uses TRBV7-3 and TRBJ1-4; 7 bases map to TRBD1. The V gene's germline CDR1 is SGHTA and CDR2 FQGTGA. The V segment lost 1 base and the J segment 7 bases; nucleotides outside the gene matches: 18. The CDR3 covers 19 residues. This chain's CDR3 is CASSLIKTTEGQSFEKLFF. CDR3 in DNA: TGTGCCAGCAGCTTAATAAAAACCACCGAGGGACAGTCGTTTGAAAAACTGTTTTTT. Combining the CDR3 with reference TRBV7-3 and TRBJ1-4 gives the whole variable domain GAGVSQTPSNKVTEKGKYVELRCDPISGHTALYWYRQSLGQGPEFLIYFQGTGAADDSGLPNDRFFAVRPEGSVSTLKIQRTERGDSAVYLCASSLIKTTEGQSFEKLFFGSGTQLSVL.

The chain employs TRBV11-2 and TRBJ2-3; TRBD2 aligns across 10 bases. This CDR3 region has 15 residues. The germline CDR1 and CDR2 sequences are SGHAT and FQNNGV. The V and J ends lost 7 bases and 1 base, in that order; junction bases with no gene match: 5. CDR3 bases: TGTGCCAGCACCACCCTAGCGGGGGGCACAGATACGCAGTATTTT. Translating gives CASTTLAGGTDTQYF. Based on the CDR3 plus reference TRBV11-2 and TRBJ2-3, the full variable domain is EAGVAQSPRYKIIEKRQSVAFWCNPISGHATLYWYQQILGQGPKLLIQFQNNGVVDDSQLPKDRFSAERLKGVDSTLKIQPAKLEDSAVYLCASTTLAGGTDTQYFGPGTRLTVL.

A note on this clone: Other DNA sequences of this sample code for an identical CDR3. J is TRBJ1-2 and V is TRBV5-6, with unresolved D. The CDR3 sequence is 11 residues long. Germline V gives CDR1 SGHDT, CDR2 YYEEEE. The V end was cut by 4 bases, the J end by 5 bases, with 6 bases between. The CDR3: CASSLSYGYTF. CDR3 nucleotides: TGTGCCAGCAGCCTAAGTTATGGCTACACCTTC.

As DNA, the CDR3 is TGTGCCAGCAGCTTGGGGGACCCTCCCTACGAGCAGTACTTC. Translating gives CASSLGDPPYEQYF. This chain links TRBV7-8 with TRBJ2-7; possibly TRBD1 or TRBD2 for D (5 bases each). CDR3 size: 14 residues. Germline lookup yields CDR1 SGHVS and CDR2 FQNEAQ. Trimming left V 3 bases short and J 2 bases short, with 11 bases between. The variable domain in full, completed from reference TRBV7-8 and TRBJ2-7, reads GAGVSQSPRYKVAKRGQDVALRCDPISGHVSLFWYQQALGQGPEFLTYFQNEAQLDKSGLPSDRFFAERPEGSVSTLKIQRTQQEDSAVYLCASSLGDPPYEQYFGPGTRLTVT.

V gene TRBV4-3 combines with J gene TRBJ2-7; TRBD2 aligns across 7 bases. J was trimmed by 3 bases and V by 0 bases; bases with no gene match: 5. Per the germline V gene, CDR1 is LGHNA and CDR2 is YSLEER. The CDR3 extends over 15 amino acids. DNA for the CDR3: TGCGCCAGCAGCCAAGAGACTAGCCCTCACTACGAGCAGTACTTC. It is translated as CASSQETSPHYEQYF.

Only one count was recorded for this clone. V usage is TRBV7-3 and J usage is TRBJ2-4, with TRBD2 identical over 12 bases. The germline V gene has CDR1 SGHTA and CDR2 FQGTGA. The CDR3 runs 16 residues. J lost 2 bases, V lost 4 bases, and 3 bases had no gene match. This CDR3 is CASSSGLAGPKNIQYF. As DNA, the CDR3 is TGTGCCAGCAGCTCCGGACTAGCGGGACCCAAAAACATTCAGTACTTC.

This clone came up once. V is TRBV9 and J is TRBJ2-1; 12 bases line up with TRBD2. CDR1 SGDLS and CDR2 YYNGEE come from the germline V gene. Trimming took 4 bases from V and 6 from J; bases not matched to a gene: 11. The CDR3 length is 17 residues. As DNA, the CDR3 is TGTGCCAGCAGCCCGTCTAGCGGGAGGGCCATCCCCAATGAGCAGTTCTTC. Its translation is CASSPSSGRAIPNEQFF.

The chain combines TRBV7-9 with TRBJ1-2; a possible D gene is TRBD1 (5 bases). The germline gives CDR1 SEHNR, CDR2 FQNEAQ (reference sequence). Trimming stripped 5 bases from V and 4 bases from J, with 20 bases between. The CDR3 loop spans 16 amino acids. The CDR3 DNA follows: TGTGCCAGCAGCCGCTCCCCACAGGTGAACCCCTATGGCTACACCTTC. Amino acid sequence: CASSRSPQVNPYGYTF.

The chain couples TRBV19 to TRBJ1-1; 10 positions agree with TRBD1. The CDR3 length is 16 residues. Germline-derived CDR1 and CDR2 are LNHDA and SQIVND (reference sequence). Trimming at V came to 5 bases and at J to 4 bases, leaving 10 bases not matched to a gene. CDR3 sequence (DNA): TGTGCCAGTAGTTTCCGGGACAGGGGACTGGGCACTGAAGCTTTCTTT. Translated, it gives CASSFRDRGLGTEAFF.

The chain has TRBV11-2 and TRBJ2-1; 7 bases fit TRBD2. The CDR3 is 15 residues long. Unmatched junction bases numbered 7, after V lost 0 bases and J lost 8 bases. The germline CDR1 and CDR2 sequences are SGHAT and FQNNGV. CDR3 sequence (DNA): TGTGCCAGCAGCTTAGATGGGCGGACTAGGGATGAGCAGTTCTTC. It encodes CASSLDGRTRDEQFF.

The rearrangement uses TRBV29-1 and TRBJ2-7, with no clear D. The V end was cut by 5 bases, the J end by 6 bases, with 14 bases between. Germline assignment: CDR1 SQVTM and CDR2 ANQGSEA. This CDR3 is 12 amino acids long. The CDR3 nucleotides read TGCAGCGTTCTGGTGGGCCCGCCCGAGCAGTACTTC. The encoded protein is CSVLVGPPEQYF.

As for this clone: At one end the junction does not follow the germline gene, possibly because of a read error. The CDR3 DNA sequence: TGTGCCAGCAGCCTAGCGGATACCTACGAGCAGTACTTC. It codes for CASSLADTYEQYF. The genes are TRBV7-9 and TRBJ2-5; 7 bases fit TRBD2. The J call is uncertain, as TRBJ2-7 better fits the DNA end. This CDR3 has 13 residues. CDR1 is SEHNR, CDR2 FQNEAQ, per germline (reference sequence).